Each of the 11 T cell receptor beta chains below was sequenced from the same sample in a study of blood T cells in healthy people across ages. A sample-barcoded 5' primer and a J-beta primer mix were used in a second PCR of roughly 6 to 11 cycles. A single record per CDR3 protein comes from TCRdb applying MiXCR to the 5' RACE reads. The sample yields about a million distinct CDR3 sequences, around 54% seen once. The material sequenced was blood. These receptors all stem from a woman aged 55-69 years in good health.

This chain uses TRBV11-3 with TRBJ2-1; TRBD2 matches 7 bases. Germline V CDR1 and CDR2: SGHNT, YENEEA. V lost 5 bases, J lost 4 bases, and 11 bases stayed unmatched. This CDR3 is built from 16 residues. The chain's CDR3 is CASSILPSGKYNEQFF. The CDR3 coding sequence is TGTGCCAGCAGCATCCTGCCTAGCGGAAAATACAATGAGCAGTTCTTC.

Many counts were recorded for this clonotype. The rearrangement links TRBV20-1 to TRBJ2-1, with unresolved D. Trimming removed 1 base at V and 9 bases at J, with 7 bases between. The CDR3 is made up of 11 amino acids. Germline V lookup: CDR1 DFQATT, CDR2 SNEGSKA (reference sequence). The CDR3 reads CSARVPVEQFF. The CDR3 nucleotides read TGCAGTGCTAGAGTCCCCGTTGAGCAGTTCTTC.

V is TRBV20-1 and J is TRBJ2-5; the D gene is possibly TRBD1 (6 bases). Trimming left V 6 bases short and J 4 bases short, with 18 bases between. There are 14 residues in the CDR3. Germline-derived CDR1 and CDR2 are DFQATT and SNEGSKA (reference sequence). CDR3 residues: CSAKMTGSIETQYF. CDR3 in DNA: TGCAGTGCGAAAATGACAGGATCTATAGAGACCCAGTACTTC.

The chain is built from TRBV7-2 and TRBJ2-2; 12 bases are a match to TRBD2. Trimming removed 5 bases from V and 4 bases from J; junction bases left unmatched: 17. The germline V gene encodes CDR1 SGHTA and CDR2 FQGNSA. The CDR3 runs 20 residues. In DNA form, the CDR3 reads TGTGCCAGCAGCCCAACCGGGGCTAGCGGGAGGGCCTTGTTCACCGGGGAGCTGTTTTTT. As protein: CASSPTGASGRALFTGELFF.

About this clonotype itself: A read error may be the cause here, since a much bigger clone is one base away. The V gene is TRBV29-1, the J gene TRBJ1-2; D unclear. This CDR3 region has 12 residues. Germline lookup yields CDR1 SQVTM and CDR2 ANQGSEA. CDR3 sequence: CSVARPNYGSTF. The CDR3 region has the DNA TGCAGCGTGGCCCGTCCGAACTATGGCTCCACCTTC.

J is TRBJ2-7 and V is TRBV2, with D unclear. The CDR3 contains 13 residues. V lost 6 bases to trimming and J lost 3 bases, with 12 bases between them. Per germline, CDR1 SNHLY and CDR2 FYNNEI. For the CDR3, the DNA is TGTGCCAGCAGCCCCTGGCAGGACTACGAGCAGTACTTC. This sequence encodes CASSPWQDYEQYF.

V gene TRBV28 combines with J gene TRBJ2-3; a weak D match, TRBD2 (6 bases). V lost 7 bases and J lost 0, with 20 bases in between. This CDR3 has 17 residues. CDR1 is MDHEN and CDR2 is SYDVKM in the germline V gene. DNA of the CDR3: TGTGCCAGCACCTCATGGAGGGCGGGCGAAAGCACAGATACGCAGTATTTT. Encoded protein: CASTSWRAGESTDTQYF.

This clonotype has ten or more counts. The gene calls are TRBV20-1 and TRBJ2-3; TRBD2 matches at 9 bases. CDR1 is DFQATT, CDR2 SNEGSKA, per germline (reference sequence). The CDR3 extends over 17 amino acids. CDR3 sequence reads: CSYLSGAPGLASDTQYF. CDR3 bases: TGCAGCTATCTGTCCGGCGCTCCGGGACTAGCATCAGATACGCAGTATTTT.

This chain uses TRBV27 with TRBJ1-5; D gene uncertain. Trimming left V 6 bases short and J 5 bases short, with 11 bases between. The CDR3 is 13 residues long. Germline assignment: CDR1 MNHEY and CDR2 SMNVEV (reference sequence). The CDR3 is CASSPVLYQPQHF. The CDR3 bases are TGTGCCAGCAGCCCAGTCTTATATCAGCCCCAGCATTTT.

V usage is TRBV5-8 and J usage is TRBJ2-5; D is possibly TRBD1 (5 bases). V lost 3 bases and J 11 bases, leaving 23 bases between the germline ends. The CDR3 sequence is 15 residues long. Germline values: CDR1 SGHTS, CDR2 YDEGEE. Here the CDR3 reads CASSSAGQTYNEQYF. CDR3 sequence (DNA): TGTGCCAGCAGCTCGGCCGGACAAACCTACAATGAGCAGTACTTC.

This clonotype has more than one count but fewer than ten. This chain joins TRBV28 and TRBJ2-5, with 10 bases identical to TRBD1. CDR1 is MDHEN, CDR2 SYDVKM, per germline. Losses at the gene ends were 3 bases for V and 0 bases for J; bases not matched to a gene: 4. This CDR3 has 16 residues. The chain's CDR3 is CASSLSGQGYQETQYF. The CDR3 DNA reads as TGTGCCAGCAGTTTGTCGGGACAGGGGTACCAAGAGACCCAGTACTTC. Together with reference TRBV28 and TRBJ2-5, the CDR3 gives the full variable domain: DVKVTQSSRYLVKRTGEKVFLECVQDMDHENMFWYRQDPGLGLRLIYFSYDVKMKEKGDIPEGYSVSREKKERFSLILESASTNQTSMYLCASSLSGQGYQETQYFGPGTRLLVL.